These T cell receptor beta chains were read from a single sample in a study of blood T cell repertoires in COVID-19. Sequencing was performed with immunoSEQ multiplex PCR; in TCRdb, only in-frame clones are kept and a portion is missing. The sample has a few hundred thousand clones; 85% are singletons. Sequencing was carried out using peripheral blood. All receptors derive from a human donor in a cohort sampled during active COVID-19. Each CDR3 is given with its conserved first and last residue. D genes are given only for firm matches. Clone size is stated in some rows and not others, as once, few, many or a class when expanded.

NA	TRBD1	TRBV2	TRBJ1-5	TGTGCCAGCAGTTTCGGACAGGGCTATCAGCCCCAGCATTTT	CASSFGQGYQPQHF
few	TRBD1	TRBV5-1	TRBJ2-5	TGCGCCAGCAGCTCTGGGACAGGGTTACAAGAGACCCAGTACTTC	CASSSGTGLQETQYF
NA	TRBD2	TRBV5-1	TRBJ2-4	TGCGCCAGCAGCTTGGCCGGGGGGACCAAAAACATTCAGTACTTC	CASSLAGGTKNIQYF
NA	NA	TRBV27	TRBJ2-1	TGTGCGGATACAGGTTGGGATGAGCAGTTCTTC	CADTGWDEQFF
NA	NA	TRBV12-3/TRBV12-4	TRBJ2-1	TGTGCCAGCAGTAACCCCCCTAAGCAGTTCTTC	CASSNPPKQFF
NA	NA	TRBV27	TRBJ2-7	TGTGCCAGCAGTTCCCCCCCTCGAACTAGCTCGAGCTCCTACGAGCAGTACTTC	CASSSPPRTSSSSYEQYF
NA	NA	TRBV18	TRBJ2-5	TGTGCCAGCTCACTAGTCCCTAACCAAGAGACCCAGTACTTC	CASSLVPNQETQYF
NA	TRBD1	TRBV5-6	TRBJ1-1	TGTGCCAGCAGCTTTACAGGGGGCGCGGGGACTGAAGCTTTCTTT	CASSFTGGAGTEAFF
NA	NA	TRBV6-1	TRBJ1-3	TGTGCCAGCAGTGATGGGGCGTCTGGAAACACCATATATTTT	CASSDGASGNTIYF
NA	TRBD1	TRBV2	TRBJ1-1	TGTGCCAGCAGACCAGGACAGGGGGGGAACACTGAAGCTTTCTTT	CASRPGQGGNTEAFF
NA	NA	TRBV12-1	TRBJ2-5	TGTGCCAGCAGCCCCTACGACCCCCGGGACAGAGAGACCCAGTACTTC	CASSPYDPRDRETQYF
NA	NA	TRBV5-1	TRBJ2-2	TGCGCCAGCAGCTTGGCCGTCTCAGGGCCCAACACCGGGGAGCTGTTTTTT	CASSLAVSGPNTGELFF
once	NA	TRBV14	TRBJ2-3	TGTGCCAGCAGCCTCCGCCAGAGCACAGATACGCAGTATTTT	CASSLRQSTDTQYF
NA	NA	TRBV11-2	TRBJ2-3	TGTGCCAGCAGCCCGGGGGGCAGCACAGATACGCAGTATTTT	CASSPGGSTDTQYF
few	TRBD1	TRBV19	TRBJ2-7	TGTGCCAGTAGTGCGGGACAGGGATTGGGCGAGCAGTACTTC	CASSAGQGLGEQYF
NA	NA	TRBV24-1	TRBJ1-4	TGTGCCACCAACCAGGGATTCAATGAAAAACTGTTTTTT	CATNQGFNEKLFF
NA	NA	TRBV2	TRBJ2-7	TGTGCCAGCACAACAGGGGACTGGTACGAGCAGTACTTC	CASTTGDWYEQYF
NA	NA	TRBV6-1	TRBJ2-2	TGTGCCAGCAGTGAGACCCAGGGCCTTCGCACCGGGGAGCTGTTTTTT	CASSETQGLRTGELFF
NA	TRBD1	TRBV5-4	TRBJ2-6	TGTGCCAGCAGCCAAACCGGGACAGGGGGCTCTGGGGCCAACGTCCTGACTTTC	CASSQTGTGGSGANVLTF
many	TRBD1	TRBV3-1/TRBV3-2	TRBJ1-2	TGTGCCAGCAGCCGGGGACAGGGGAAGAACTATGGCTACACCTTC	CASSRGQGKNYGYTF
NA	NA	TRBV30	TRBJ1-1	TGTGCCTGGAGTCCTGGGGGTGGAGGGACTTTCTTT	CAWSPGGGGTFF
few	TRBD1	TRBV9	TRBJ1-4	TGTGCCAGCAGTGAGACAGGGGTAGGAGAAAAACTGTTTTTT	CASSETGVGEKLFF
once	TRBD1	TRBV9	TRBJ1-1	TGTGCCAGCAGCAACCGACAGGGGGAAGCTTTCTTT	CASSNRQGEAFF
NA	TRBD2	TRBV4-2	TRBJ2-4	TGTGCCAGCAGCCAAGATTTGGGACTAGCGGGGGTTCTTAGCAAAAACATTCAGTACTTC	CASSQDLGLAGVLSKNIQYF
NA	NA	TRBV3-1/TRBV3-2	TRBJ1-2	TGTGCCAGCAGCCAATCAGGGGAGCGTGGCTACACCTTC	CASSQSGERGYTF
NA	NA	TRBV7-8	TRBJ1-4	TGTGCCAGCAGTCAAGGGACAACTTATAATGAAAAACTGTTTTTT	CASSQGTTYNEKLFF
NA	NA	TRBV19	TRBJ1-2	TGTGCCAGTAGTGCACACTCAGGGGCCAGTGGCTACACCTTC	CASSAHSGASGYTF
NA	TRBD2	TRBV19	TRBJ2-7	TGTGCCAGTAGTCTCCGGGGGCCAGCGGGGACTAGCTTC	CASSLRGPAGTSF
NA	NA	TRBV6-1	TRBJ1-4	TGTGCCAGCAGTGATGGGAGGCCGGGGGAAAAACTGTTTTTT	CASSDGRPGEKLFF
NA	TRBD1	TRBV19	TRBJ1-2	TGTGCCAGTGCCCACGACCAGGGGGATAACTATGGCTACACCTTC	CASAHDQGDNYGYTF
NA	TRBD2	TRBV5-6	TRBJ2-1	TGTGCCAGCAGCTTGCTTCTAGCGGGGGCGGAGCAGTTCTTC	CASSLLLAGAEQFF
NA	NA	TRBV27	TRBJ1-2	TGTGCCAGCAGTTTATCGGCGGCGGGCCTAAACTATGGCTACACCTTC	CASSLSAAGLNYGYTF
NA	NA	TRBV2	TRBJ1-2	TGTGCCAGCGTACCCTCTCCCCAGGGGGGCTACACCTTC	CASVPSPQGGYTF
few	TRBD1	TRBV28	TRBJ1-1	TGTGCCAGCAGTTCGGGACAGGGGTACACTGAAGCTTTCTTT	CASSSGQGYTEAFF
NA	NA	TRBV5-6	TRBJ1-3	TGTGCCAGCAGCCCACAGGGCCTCTTAAACACCATATATTTT	CASSPQGLLNTIYF
NA	TRBD1	TRBV7-9	TRBJ1-1	TGTGCCAGCAGCTTAAATGTCCTGGGACAGGATCCTGAAGCTTTCTTT	CASSLNVLGQDPEAFF
NA	NA	TRBV6-1	TRBJ2-3	TGTGCCAGCAGTGAAGCTCGGTTAAGCGGGAGCACAGATACGCAGTATTTT	CASSEARLSGSTDTQYF
NA	TRBD1	TRBV11-2	TRBJ1-2	TGTGCCAGCAGCTTAGAACAGGGGCACGGCTACACCTTC	CASSLEQGHGYTF
NA	NA	TRBV7-9	TRBJ1-2	TGTGCCAGCAGCTTAGAAGTTCCGGCAGGGAACTATGGCTACACCTTC	CASSLEVPAGNYGYTF
NA	NA	TRBV27	TRBJ2-7	TGTGCCAGCAGTGCATGGCAGGGCTACGAGCAGTACTTC	CASSAWQGYEQYF
NA	NA	TRBV6-5	TRBJ1-2	TGTGCCAGCAGTTACTCGAGGTCTAACTATGGCTACACCTTC	CASSYSRSNYGYTF
NA	NA	TRBV5-6	TRBJ1-3	TGTGCCAGCAGCCGTAGCGACACCATATATTTT	CASSRSDTIYF
NA	NA	TRBV25-1	TRBJ2-2	TGTGCCAGCAGTGAAATCGGGGTTAGCACCGGGGAGCTGTTTTTT	CASSEIGVSTGELFF
NA	NA	TRBV29-1	TRBJ1-3	TGCAGCGTTGGAGGTCCTCTCAGTGGAAACACCATATATTTT	CSVGGPLSGNTIYF
NA	NA	TRBV2	TRBJ1-6	TGTGCCAGTAGGCCGGGTTCCTATAATTCACCCCTCCACTTT	CASRPGSYNSPLHF
many	TRBD1	TRBV29-1	TRBJ1-2	TGCAGCGTTGTAGGGGGACAGGGGGTGGATGGCTACACCTTC	CSVVGGQGVDGYTF
NA	NA	TRBV18	TRBJ1-2	TGTGCCAGCTCACCACTCCCCAGGGTCGTAGGCTACACCTTC	CASSPLPRVVGYTF